The source of this T cell receptor (beta chain) is a study of cytomegalovirus exposure and HLA in healthy donors. Study-level information: In a previous analysis, 120 million or so unique TCR beta sequences were found from roughly 200 million T cells. Study conclusions and caveats: In a later analysis, CMV-associated beta chains were mostly HLA-associated, it appeared. The classifier reportedly diagnosed cytomegalovirus status with high specificity and sensitivity. Compared with the roughly 730-donor mean, an Asian-associated ancestry cluster reportedly had fewer N-insertions, according to a later analysis.

A word on this clone: The antigen is undetermined.

With 60 Vbeta and 13 Jbeta primers, the PCR was carried out. Sequencing was performed with immunoSEQ multiplex PCR; in TCRdb, only in-frame clones are kept and a portion is missing. This sample has about 160,000 clones; around 76% occur once, and the top ten carry around 2.1%. Sample: PBMCs. This clonotype was sampled from a female donor in good health and CMV-seronegative.

Written as DNA, the CDR3 is TGTGCCAGCTCTGACAGGGGGACCTACAATGAGCAGTTCTTC. Encoded protein: CASSDRGTYNEQFF. The chain recombines TRBV19 with TRBJ2-1; 9 bases are shared with TRBD1. V lost 9 bases, J lost 2 bases, and 5 bases stayed unmatched. The CDR3 covers 14 residues. The germline V gene has CDR1 LNHDA and CDR2 SQIVND (reference sequence).